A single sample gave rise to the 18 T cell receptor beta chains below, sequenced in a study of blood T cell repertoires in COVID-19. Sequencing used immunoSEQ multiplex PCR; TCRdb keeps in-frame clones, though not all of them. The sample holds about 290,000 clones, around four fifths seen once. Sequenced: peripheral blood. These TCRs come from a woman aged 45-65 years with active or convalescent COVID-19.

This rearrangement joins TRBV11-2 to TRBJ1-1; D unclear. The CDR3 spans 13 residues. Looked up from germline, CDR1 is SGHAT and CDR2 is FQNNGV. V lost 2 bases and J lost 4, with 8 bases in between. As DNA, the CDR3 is TGTGCCAGCAGCTTATATTCCGGCACTGAAGCTTTCTTT. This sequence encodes CASSLYSGTEAFF.

CDR3 bases: TGTGCCAGCAGCCAAAACCCGGGAACCCAAGAGACCCAGTACTTC. Amino acid sequence: CASSQNPGTQETQYF. The J gene is TRBJ2-5, the V gene TRBV4-2; the D gene is possibly TRBD2 (5 bases). V gave up 2 bases and J gave up 1 base, with 11 bases separating them. Germline V CDR1 and CDR2: LGHNA, YNFKEQ. The length of the CDR3 is 15 residues.

CDR3 DNA sequence: TGCGCCAGCAGCTTAGGACTAGCGGGAGGAACGGACGGGGAGCTGTTTTTT. Protein product: CASSLGLAGGTDGELFF. This chain links TRBV5-1 with TRBJ2-2, with 14 bases that match TRBD2. The germline gives CDR1 SGHRS, CDR2 YFSETQ. The CDR3 length is 17 residues. Trimming took 2 bases from V and 7 from J; bases not matched to a gene: 7.

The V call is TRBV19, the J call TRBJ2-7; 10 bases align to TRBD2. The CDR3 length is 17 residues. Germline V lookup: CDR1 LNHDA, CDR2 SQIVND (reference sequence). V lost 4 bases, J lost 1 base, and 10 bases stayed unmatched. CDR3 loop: CASSTFPTSGVSYEQYF. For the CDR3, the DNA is TGTGCCAGTAGTACGTTCCCCACTAGCGGGGTGTCCTACGAGCAGTACTTC.

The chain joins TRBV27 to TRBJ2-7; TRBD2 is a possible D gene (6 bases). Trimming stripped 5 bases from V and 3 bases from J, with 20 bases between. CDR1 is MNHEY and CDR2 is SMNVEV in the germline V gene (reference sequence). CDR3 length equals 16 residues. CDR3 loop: CASSTPRGGTLYEQYF. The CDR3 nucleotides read TGTGCCAGCAGTACCCCCCGTGGGGGGACCCTCTACGAGCAGTACTTC.

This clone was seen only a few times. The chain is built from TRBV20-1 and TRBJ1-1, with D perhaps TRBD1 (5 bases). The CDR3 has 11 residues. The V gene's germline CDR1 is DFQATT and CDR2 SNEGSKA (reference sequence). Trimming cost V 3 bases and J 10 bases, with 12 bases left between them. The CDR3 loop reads CSARDILRAFF. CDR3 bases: TGCAGTGCTAGGGACATTCTTCGAGCTTTCTTT.

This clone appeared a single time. CDR3 sequence: CASSQTSGGREQFF. The CDR3 coding sequence is TGTGCCAGCAGCCAGACTAGCGGGGGTCGGGAGCAGTTCTTC. The J gene is TRBJ2-1, the V gene TRBV3-1 (or the pseudogene TRBV3-2); 12 bases are a match to TRBD2. CDR3 length: 14 residues. Per germline, CDR1 LGHDT and CDR2 YNNKEL (reference sequence). Losses at the gene ends were 3 bases for V and 10 bases for J; bases not matched to a gene: 4.

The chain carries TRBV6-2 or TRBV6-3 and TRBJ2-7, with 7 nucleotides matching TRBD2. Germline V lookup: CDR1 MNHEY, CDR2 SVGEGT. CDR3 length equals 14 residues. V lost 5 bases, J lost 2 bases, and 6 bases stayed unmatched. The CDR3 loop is CASSRGTNPYEQYF. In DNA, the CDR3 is TGTGCCAGCAGTAGAGGGACTAATCCCTACGAGCAGTACTTC.

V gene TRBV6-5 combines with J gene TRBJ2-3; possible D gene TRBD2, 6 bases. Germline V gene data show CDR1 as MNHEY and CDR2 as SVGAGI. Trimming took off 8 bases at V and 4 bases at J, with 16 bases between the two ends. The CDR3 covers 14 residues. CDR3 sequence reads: CASAGGSAADTQYF. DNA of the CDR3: TGTGCCAGCGCCGGAGGGTCGGCGGCAGATACGCAGTATTTT.

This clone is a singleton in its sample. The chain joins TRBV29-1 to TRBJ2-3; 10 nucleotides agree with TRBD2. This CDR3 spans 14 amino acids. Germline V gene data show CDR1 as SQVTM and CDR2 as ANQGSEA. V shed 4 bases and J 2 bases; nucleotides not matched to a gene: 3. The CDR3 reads CSVGLAGNTDTQYF. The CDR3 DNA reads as TGCAGCGTTGGACTAGCGGGTAACACAGATACGCAGTATTTT.

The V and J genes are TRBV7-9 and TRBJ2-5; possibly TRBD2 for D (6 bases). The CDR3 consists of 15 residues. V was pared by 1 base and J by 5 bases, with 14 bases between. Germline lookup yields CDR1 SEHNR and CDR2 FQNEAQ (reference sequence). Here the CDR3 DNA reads TGTGCCAGCAGCTTAGGACACAGCGGGTGGGAGACCCAGTACTTC. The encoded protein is CASSLGHSGWETQYF.

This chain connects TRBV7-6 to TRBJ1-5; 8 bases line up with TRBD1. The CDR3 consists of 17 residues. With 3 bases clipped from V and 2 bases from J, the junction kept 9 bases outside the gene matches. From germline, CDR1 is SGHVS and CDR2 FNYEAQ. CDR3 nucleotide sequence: TGTGCCAGCAGCTTGATACAGGGGGGACTTGGCAATCAGCCCCAGCATTTT. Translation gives CASSLIQGGLGNQPQHF.

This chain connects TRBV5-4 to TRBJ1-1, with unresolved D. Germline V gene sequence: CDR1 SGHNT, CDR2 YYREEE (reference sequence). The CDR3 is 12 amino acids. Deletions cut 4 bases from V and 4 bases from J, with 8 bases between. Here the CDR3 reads CASSLDITEAFF. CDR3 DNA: TGTGCCAGCAGCCTCGACATCACTGAAGCTTTCTTT. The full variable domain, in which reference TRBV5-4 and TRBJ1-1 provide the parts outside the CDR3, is ETGVTQSPTHLIKTRGQQVTLRCSSQSGHNTVSWYQQALGQGPQFIFQYYREEENGRGNFPPRFSGLQFPNYSSELNVNALELDDSALYLCASSLDITEAFFGQGTRLTVV.

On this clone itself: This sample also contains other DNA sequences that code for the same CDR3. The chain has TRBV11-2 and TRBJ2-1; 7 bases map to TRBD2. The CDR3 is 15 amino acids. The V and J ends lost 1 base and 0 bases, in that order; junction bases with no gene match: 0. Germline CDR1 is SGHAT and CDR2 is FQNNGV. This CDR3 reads CASSLAGGSYNEQFF. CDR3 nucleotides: TGTGCCAGCAGCTTAGCGGGAGGCTCCTACAATGAGCAGTTCTTC.

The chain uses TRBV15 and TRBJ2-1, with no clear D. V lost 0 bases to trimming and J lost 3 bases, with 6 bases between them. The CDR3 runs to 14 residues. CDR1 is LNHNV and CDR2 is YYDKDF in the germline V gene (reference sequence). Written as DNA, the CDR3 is TGTGCCACCAGCAGAGATCTACTCTACAATGAGCAGTTCTTC. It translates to CATSRDLLYNEQFF.

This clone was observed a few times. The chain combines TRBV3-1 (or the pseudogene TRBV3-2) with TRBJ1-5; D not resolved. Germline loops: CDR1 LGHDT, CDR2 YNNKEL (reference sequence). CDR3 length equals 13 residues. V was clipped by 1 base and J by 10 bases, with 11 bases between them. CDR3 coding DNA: TGTGCCAGCAGCCAAGGAGGCGCCACCCCCCAGCATTTT. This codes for CASSQGGATPQHF.

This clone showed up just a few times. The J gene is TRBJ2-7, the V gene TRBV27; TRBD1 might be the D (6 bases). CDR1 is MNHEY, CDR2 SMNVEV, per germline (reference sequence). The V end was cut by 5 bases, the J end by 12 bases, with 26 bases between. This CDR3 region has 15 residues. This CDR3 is CASSPLDSLPVLRYF. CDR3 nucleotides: TGTGCCAGCAGTCCGCTGGACAGTCTTCCCGTTCTGCGGTACTTC.

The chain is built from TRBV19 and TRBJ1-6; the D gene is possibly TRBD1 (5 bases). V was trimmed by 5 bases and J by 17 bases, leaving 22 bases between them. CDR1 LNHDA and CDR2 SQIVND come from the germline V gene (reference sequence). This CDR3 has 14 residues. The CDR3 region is CASSLDGQGPIFHF. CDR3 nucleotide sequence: TGTGCCAGTAGTCTCGATGGGCAGGGCCCTATCTTCCACTTT.